Below are 21 T cell receptor beta chains sequenced from a single sample in a study of blood T cell repertoires in COVID-19. Some clones are missing from TCRdb's copy, which holds only in-frame ones; the method was immunoSEQ multiplex PCR. The data hold 300,000 to 350,000 clones, with 85% to 90% observed a single time. Material for sequencing was peripheral blood. The receptors shown here come from a woman aged 25-40 years with COVID-19, enrolled during active disease.

The V and J genes are TRBV19 and TRBJ1-5, with TRBD1 matching over 11 bases. Trimming cost V 6 bases and J 3 bases; bases outside gene matches: 7. This CDR3 is 16 amino acids long. Germline-derived CDR1 and CDR2 are LNHDA and SQIVND (reference sequence). CDR3 coding DNA: TGTGCCAGTAGGGGACAGGGGGGCCAATTCAATCAGCCCCAGCATTTT. As protein: CASRGQGGQFNQPQHF.

The chain employs TRBV2 and TRBJ2-7; weak D call: TRBD1 (5 bases). The CDR3 runs 12 residues. The V gene's germline CDR1 is SNHLY and CDR2 FYNNEI. V was cut by 11 bases and J by 2 bases, with 13 bases left in between. The chain's CDR3 is CAGNRIPYEQYF. CDR3 nucleotides: TGTGCCGGCAACAGGATTCCCTACGAGCAGTACTTC.

The chain employs TRBV7-2 and TRBJ2-2; D is unclear. CDR1 is SGHTA, CDR2 FQGNSA, per germline. The CDR3 sequence is 14 residues long. Trimming cost V 2 bases and J 1 base, with 5 bases left between them. CDR3 sequence: CASSLTRNTGELFF. The CDR3 bases are TGTGCCAGCAGCTTAACGCGGAACACCGGGGAGCTGTTTTTT.

The chain couples TRBV18 to TRBJ1-6; the match to TRBD1 covers 7 bases. This CDR3 has 14 amino acids. V lost 7 bases to trimming and J lost 10 bases; unmatched junction nucleotides: 10. Germline V gene data show CDR1 as KGHSH and CDR2 as LQKENI. CDR3 bases: TGTGCCAGCTATACCGGGACAGAGGCGTCACCCCTCCACTTT. It encodes CASYTGTEASPLHF.

This clone was seen only a few times. V usage is TRBV7-2 and J usage is TRBJ1-1; D is undetermined. Trimming removed 2 bases at V and 1 base at J, with 8 bases between. The CDR3 spans 14 residues. Germline CDR1 and CDR2: SGHTA and FQGNSA. The CDR3 here is CASSLNWQNTEAFF. In DNA, the CDR3 is TGTGCCAGCAGCTTAAATTGGCAGAACACTGAAGCTTTCTTT.

The rearrangement joins TRBV11-2 to TRBJ1-2; D is uncertain. V was cut by 0 bases and J by 8 bases, with 16 bases left in between. CDR1 is SGHAT and CDR2 is FQNNGV in the germline V gene. This CDR3 comprises 15 residues. The CDR3 protein is CASSLDRRARGGYTF. In nucleotides, the CDR3 is TGTGCCAGCAGCTTAGATCGGAGGGCTCGAGGAGGCTACACCTTC. The full variable domain, completed using reference TRBV11-2 and TRBJ1-2, is EAGVAQSPRYKIIEKRQSVAFWCNPISGHATLYWYQQILGQGPKLLIQFQNNGVVDDSQLPKDRFSAERLKGVDSTLKIQPAKLEDSAVYLCASSLDRRARGGYTFGSGTRLTVV.

The rearrangement links TRBV7-9 to TRBJ2-2; D uncertain. The CDR3 is 15 amino acids. The V end was cut by 3 bases, the J end by 1 base, with 9 bases between. Germline assignment: CDR1 SEHNR and CDR2 FQNEAQ (reference sequence). As DNA, the CDR3 is TGTGCCAGCAGCTTGAATTCCGGGAACACCGGGGAGCTGTTTTTT. Protein: CASSLNSGNTGELFF. The whole variable domain, filled in from reference TRBV7-9 and TRBJ2-2, reads DTGVSQNPRHKITKRGQNVTFRCDPISEHNRLYWYRQTLGQGPEFLTYFQNEAQLEKSRLLSDRFSAERPKGSFSTLEIQRTEQGDSAMYLCASSLNSGNTGELFFGEGSRLTVL.

The chain has TRBV5-1 and TRBJ2-7, with 8 bases aligning to TRBD2. CDR1 and CDR2 from the germline V gene are SGHRS and YFSETQ. The CDR3 sequence is 14 residues long. The V segment lost 4 bases and the J segment 4 bases; nucleotides outside the gene matches: 7. The CDR3 is CASSPGGGTYEQYF. CDR3 DNA sequence: TGCGCCAGCAGCCCGGGAGGGGGAACATACGAGCAGTACTTC. Full variable domain (remainder filled in from reference TRBV5-1 and TRBJ2-7): KAGVTQTPRYLIKTRGQQVTLSCSPISGHRSVSWYQQTPGQGLQFLFEYFSETQRNKGNFPGRFSGRQFSNSRSEMNVSTLELGDSALYLCASSPGGGTYEQYFGPGTRLTVT.

The V and J genes are TRBV30 and TRBJ1-1; 10 bases match TRBD1. Losses at the gene ends were 3 bases for V and 3 bases for J; bases not matched to a gene: 4. Germline V gene lookup returns CDR1 GTSNPN and CDR2 SVGIG (reference sequence). There are 14 residues in the CDR3. The CDR3 DNA sequence: TGTGCCTGGAGCGACAGGGGGCGGGACACTGAAGCTTTCTTT. Its translation: CAWSDRGRDTEAFF.

The J gene is TRBJ1-2, the V gene TRBV5-6; D possibly corresponds to TRBD1 (5 bases). Germline CDR1 SGHDT, CDR2 YYEEEE. The CDR3 is 15 residues long. V shed 1 base and J shed 4 bases, with 14 bases lying between them. CDR3 DNA: TGTGCCAGCAGCTTGTTAGCCAGGGATGGCTATGGCTACACCTTC. It yields the protein CASSLLARDGYGYTF.

V usage is TRBV5-1 and J usage is TRBJ1-4, with TRBD1 matching over 10 bases. CDR3 length: 15 amino acids. CDR1 and CDR2 (germline): SGHRS, YFSETQ. After removal of 4 bases from V and 7 bases from J, the junction contained 7 bases not matched to a gene. CDR3 sequence: CASSVGTGEGEKLFF. The CDR3 DNA follows: TGCGCCAGCAGCGTTGGGACAGGGGAGGGTGAAAAACTGTTTTTT.

The rearrangement joins TRBV3-1 (or the pseudogene TRBV3-2) to TRBJ2-1; 12 bases fit TRBD2. CDR1 LGHDT and CDR2 YNNKEL come from the germline V gene (reference sequence). The J segment lost 9 bases and the V segment lost 3 bases, leaving 6 bases of the junction unmatched. The CDR3 extends over 15 amino acids. The CDR3 region has the DNA TGTGCCAGCAGCCATTTGGAACTAGCGGGAGGTGAGCAGTTCTTC. Its translation: CASSHLELAGGEQFF.

The rearrangement links TRBV21-1 to TRBJ1-1; the table's D gene call, TRBD1, was not cross checked with the DNA. TRBV21-1 is a pseudogene. The CDR3 length is 16 residues. The CDR3, as DNA: TGTGCCAGCAGCACACGCACCGACAGGGCTTGCACTGAAGCTTTCTTT. It translates to CASSTRTDRACTEAFF.

This sequence joins TRBV28 and TRBJ2-5, with 9 bases aligning to TRBD1. This CDR3 has 14 amino acids. Germline V gene lookup returns CDR1 MDHEN and CDR2 SYDVKM. The V gene end was trimmed by 7 bases and the J gene end by 2 bases; junction bases not matched to a gene: 5. DNA for the CDR3: TGTGCCAGCACCCCGGGACAGGGACAAGAGACCCAGTACTTC. It codes for CASTPGQGQETQYF.

The J gene is TRBJ2-1, the V gene TRBV11-2, with 8 bases that match TRBD2. CDR3 length equals 15 residues. In germline, CDR1 is SGHAT, CDR2 FQNNGV. V shed 3 bases and J 3 bases; nucleotides not matched to a gene: 4. DNA for the CDR3: TGTGCCAGCAGCTTTGTCCTAGCGGGCTACAATGAGCAGTTCTTC. Its protein product is CASSFVLAGYNEQFF.

The genes are TRBV27 and TRBJ1-4; a possible D gene is TRBD1 (5 bases). The CDR3 is made up of 15 amino acids. Germline CDR1 and CDR2: MNHEY and SMNVEV (reference sequence). V lost 4 bases, J lost 8 bases, and 17 bases lay in between. The DNA of the CDR3 is TGTGCCAGCAGTTCGGACATAGGGATTGACGAAAAACTGTTTTTT. It encodes CASSSDIGIDEKLFF.

The table lists this clone with a count of one. This chain joins TRBV6-5 and TRBJ1-5, with 9 bases identical to TRBD1. The V segment lost 4 bases and the J segment 6 bases; nucleotides outside the gene matches: 10. Germline CDR1 and CDR2: MNHEY and SVGAGI. The CDR3 totals 16 residues. The CDR3 region has the DNA TGTGCCAGCAGTTCCCACAACAGGGGGCAGGGTCAGCCCCAGCATTTT. Its protein product is CASSSHNRGQGQPQHF.

CDR3 in amino acids: CASSGPAGDTGELFF. The CDR3 nucleotides read TGTGCCAGCAGCGGACCAGCGGGAGATACCGGGGAGCTGTTTTTT. The chain is built from TRBV9 and TRBJ2-2; 8 bases line up with TRBD2. CDR1 and CDR2 from the germline V gene are SGDLS and YYNGEE. The trim removed 3 bases at V and 5 bases at J, leaving 6 bases unmatched. This CDR3 contains 15 residues.

This chain connects TRBV25-1 to TRBJ1-2; 7 bases are shared with TRBD1. Trimming removed 3 bases from V and 8 bases from J; junction bases left unmatched: 6. The CDR3 is 13 amino acids. The germline V gene encodes CDR1 MGHDK and CDR2 SYGVNS. The DNA for the CDR3 is TGTGCCAGCAGTGAGGACAGGTGGGAAGGCTACACCTTC. It yields the protein CASSEDRWEGYTF.

The chain joins TRBV23-1 to TRBJ1-5, with no clear D. TRBV23-1 belongs to the ORF category, with a function that is uncertain. With 1 base removed from V and 0 bases from J, the gap between germline ends came to 7 bases. The CDR3 has 15 residues. CDR3: CASSQCDTSNQPQHF. DNA for the CDR3: TGCGCCAGCAGTCAATGCGACACTAGCAATCAGCCCCAGCATTTT.

A few counts support this clone. This chain links TRBV20-1 with TRBJ1-2; tentative D call: TRBD1 (5 bases). Germline V gene sequence: CDR1 DFQATT, CDR2 SNEGSKA (reference sequence). V lost 4 bases, J lost 7 bases, and 10 bases lay in between. This CDR3 is built from 11 residues. In DNA form, the CDR3 reads TGCAGTGCTAACTCAGGGTTTGGCTACACCTTC. Encoded protein: CSANSGFGYTF.